What follows are 9 T cell receptor beta chains derived from one specimen sequenced in a study of blood T cell repertoires in COVID-19 (dated by TCRdb to about 2020). The method behind the library was the immunoSEQ multiplex PCR assay. The table was pulled from immuneACCESS by TCRdb, which kept in-frame rearrangements only. Such tables lose some clones; where checked, under half of the loss comes from unresolved V genes, and the rest has no known cause. The sample profile shows fewer than 250,000 clones; around 82% of them were found once. The top ten clones comprise about 4.8% of the sample. Sequencing input: peripheral blood. All receptors come from an older woman with acute or convalescent COVID-19.

V is TRBV5-4 and J is TRBJ1-2, with 7 positions matching TRBD1. V gave up 0 bases and J gave up 2 bases; unmatched junction bases: 1. The CDR3 contains 14 residues. Per the germline V gene, CDR1 is SGHNT and CDR2 is YYREEE (reference sequence). As DNA, the CDR3 is TGTGCCAGCAGCTTGGTGGGACAGAACTATGGCTACACCTTC. Protein product: CASSLVGQNYGYTF.

CDR3 DNA: TGCAGTGGAAGGGGGACCTATGGCTACACCTTC. Translated, it gives CSGRGTYGYTF. The chain carries TRBV20-1 and TRBJ1-2; D is perhaps TRBD1 (6 bases). The CDR3 has 11 residues. V was clipped by 7 bases and J by 4 bases, with 10 bases between them. CDR1 DFQATT and CDR2 SNEGSKA come from the germline V gene (reference sequence).

The chain joins TRBV6-2 or TRBV6-3 to TRBJ1-2, with 7 bases identical to TRBD1. The germline CDR1 and CDR2 sequences are MNHEY and SVGEGT. CDR3 length equals 14 residues. With V trimmed by 2 bases and J by 3 bases, 3 bases remained unmatched. CDR3 in DNA: TGTGCCAGCAGTTACAGGGGGCAATACTATGGCTACACCTTC. Protein sequence: CASSYRGQYYGYTF.

This chain links TRBV6-4 with TRBJ2-4, with TRBD1 identical over 9 bases. Trimming removed 3 bases from V and 8 bases from J; junction bases left unmatched: 8. Germline-derived CDR1 and CDR2 are MRHNA and SNTAGT. CDR3 length: 15 residues. The CDR3 nucleotides read TGTGCCAGCAGTGAAACTACAGGGGGCAGGGACATTCAGTACTTC. Amino acids: CASSETTGGRDIQYF.

This clone was observed once. The chain joins TRBV4-1 to TRBJ2-7; 7 positions agree with TRBD1. The germline V gene encodes CDR1 MGHRA and CDR2 YSYEKL. The CDR3 has 15 residues. With 6 bases clipped from V and 2 bases from J, the junction kept 10 bases outside the gene matches. CDR3: CASSHRQGDTYEQYF. The CDR3 region has the DNA TGCGCCAGCAGTCATAGACAGGGAGATACCTACGAGCAGTACTTC.

This clone was picked up a small number of times. The rearrangement joins TRBV11-2 to TRBJ1-5; D gene uncertain. CDR3 length: 13 amino acids. The V gene lost 5 bases and the J gene lost 7 bases, with 12 bases spanning the gap. Germline CDR1 and CDR2: SGHAT and FQNNGV. The CDR3 coding sequence is TGTGCCAGCAGCCTTGAAGCACGCCAGCCCCAGCATTTT. This codes for CASSLEARQPQHF.

The chain combines TRBV7-2 with TRBJ2-7; a possible D gene is TRBD1 (6 bases). CDR1 is SGHTA, CDR2 FQGNSA, per germline. V was clipped by 3 bases and J by 3 bases, with 12 bases between them. The CDR3 extends over 14 amino acids. The CDR3 loop reads CASSFTGLDYEQYF. DNA of the CDR3: TGTGCCAGCAGCTTCACAGGGCTGGACTACGAGCAGTACTTC.

This clone was seen a handful of times. The chain joins TRBV7-2 to TRBJ2-1; 11 bases match TRBD2. The CDR3 contains 17 residues. The V and J ends lost 6 bases and 0 bases, in that order; junction bases with no gene match: 7. CDR1 SGHTA and CDR2 FQGNSA come from the germline V gene. As DNA, the CDR3 is TGTGCCAGCAGGGAAGGACTAGCGGGCCGCTCCTACAATGAGCAGTTCTTC. Translation gives CASREGLAGRSYNEQFF.

The chain combines TRBV27 with TRBJ1-4; 9 bases map to TRBD1. This CDR3 comprises 13 residues. Germline V CDR1 and CDR2: MNHEY, SMNVEV (reference sequence). J was trimmed by 5 bases and V by 8 bases; bases with no gene match: 3. This CDR3 is CASGGTGNEKLFF. As DNA, the CDR3 is TGTGCCAGCGGGGGGACAGGGAATGAAAAACTGTTTTTT.